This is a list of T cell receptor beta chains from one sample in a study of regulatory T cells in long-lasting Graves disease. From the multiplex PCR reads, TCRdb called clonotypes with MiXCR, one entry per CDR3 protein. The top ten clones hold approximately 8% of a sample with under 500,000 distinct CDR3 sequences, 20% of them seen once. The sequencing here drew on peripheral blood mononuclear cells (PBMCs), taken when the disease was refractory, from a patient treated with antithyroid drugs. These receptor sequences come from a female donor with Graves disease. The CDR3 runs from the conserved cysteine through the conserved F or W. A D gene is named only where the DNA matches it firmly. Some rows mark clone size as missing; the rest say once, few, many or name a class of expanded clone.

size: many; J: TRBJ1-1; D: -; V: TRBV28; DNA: TGTGCCAGCAGTCCAAGAGGGATGAACACTGAAGCTTTCTTT; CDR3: CASSPRGMNTEAFF
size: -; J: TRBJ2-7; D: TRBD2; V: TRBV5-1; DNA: TGCGCCAGCAGCGTGACTAGCGGAATAATGGGGGGCGAGCAGTACTTC; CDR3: CASSVTSGIMGGEQYF
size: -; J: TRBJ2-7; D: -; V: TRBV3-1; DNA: TGTGCCAGCAGCCAAGAAGGGGACACCTACGAGCAGTACTTC; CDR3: CASSQEGDTYEQYF
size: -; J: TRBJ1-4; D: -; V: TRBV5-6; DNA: TGTGCCAGCAGCTTGGCGGCAGGGGCAACTAATGAAAAACTGTTTTTT; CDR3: CASSLAAGATNEKLFF
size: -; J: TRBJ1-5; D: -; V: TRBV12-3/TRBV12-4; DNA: TGTGCCAGCACTCCCCGGGCTGGTCAGCCCCAGCATTTT; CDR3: CASTPRAGQPQHF
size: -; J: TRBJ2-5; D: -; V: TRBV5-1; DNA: TGCGCCAGCAGCTTCCTGGGCGGGTTCCAAGAGACCCAGTACTTC; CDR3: CASSFLGGFQETQYF
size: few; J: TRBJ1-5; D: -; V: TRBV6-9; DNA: TGTGCCAGCAGTTTTGAGGGACTATTACGCAATCAGCCCCAGCATTTT; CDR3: CASSFEGLLRNQPQHF
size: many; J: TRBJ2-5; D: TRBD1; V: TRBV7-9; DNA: TGTGCCAGCAGCTCAACCCGGACAGGGGCAAGGAGAGAGACCCAGTACTTC; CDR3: CASSSTRTGARRETQYF
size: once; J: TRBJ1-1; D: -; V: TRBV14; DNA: TGTGCCAGCAGCCCCATCGGCGGGTTGAACACTGAAGCTTTCTTT; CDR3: CASSPIGGLNTEAFF
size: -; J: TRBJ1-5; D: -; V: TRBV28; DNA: TGTGCCAGCAACGCAGTCCTGCGGGACTATAGCAATCAGCCCCAGCATTTT; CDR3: CASNAVLRDYSNQPQHF
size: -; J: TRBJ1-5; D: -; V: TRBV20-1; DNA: TGCAGTGCTAGAGATCCGTCGGGCCTGGGTCAGCCCCAGCATTTT; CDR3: CSARDPSGLGQPQHF
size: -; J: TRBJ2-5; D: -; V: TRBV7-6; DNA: TGTGCCAGCAGCTTAGGATATGTGACAGACCTTCAAGAGACCCAGTACTTC; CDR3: CASSLGYVTDLQETQYF
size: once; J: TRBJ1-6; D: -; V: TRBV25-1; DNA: TGTGCCAGCAGTGAACCCGGACGGACCAATTCACCCCTCCACTTT; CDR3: CASSEPGRTNSPLHF
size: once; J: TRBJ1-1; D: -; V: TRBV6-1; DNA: TGTGCCAGCAGTCTCATAGGCGGAGCTGAAGCTTTCTTT; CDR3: CASSLIGGAEAFF
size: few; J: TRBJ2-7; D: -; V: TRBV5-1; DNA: TGCGCCAGCAGCTTGGATGTGGATTCCTACGAGCAGTACTTC; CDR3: CASSLDVDSYEQYF
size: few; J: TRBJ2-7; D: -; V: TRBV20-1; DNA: TGCAGTGCTCGCACACCAGGAAGCTTACAAGCCTACGAGCAGTACTTC; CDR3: CSARTPGSLQAYEQYF
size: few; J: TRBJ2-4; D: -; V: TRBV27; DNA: TGTGCCAGCAGTTCCTACTACGACAGGAAGAAAAACATTCAGTACTTC; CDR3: CASSSYYDRKKNIQYF
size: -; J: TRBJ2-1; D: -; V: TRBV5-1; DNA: TGCGCCAGCAGCTTGAGTCTAGCCGGACGAAATGAGCAGTTCTTC; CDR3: CASSLSLAGRNEQFF
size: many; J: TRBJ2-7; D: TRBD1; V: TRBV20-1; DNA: TGCAGTGCTGGGGCGGGACAGGGAGGCTACGAGCAGTACTTC; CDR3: CSAGAGQGGYEQYF
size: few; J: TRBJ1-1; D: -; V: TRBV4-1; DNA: TGCGCCAGCAGCCAAGCGGAATATACGTTGAACACTGAAGCTTTCTTT; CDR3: CASSQAEYTLNTEAFF
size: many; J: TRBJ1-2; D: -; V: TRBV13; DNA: TGTGCCAGCAGCTTGAGGACAGTCTATGGCTACACCTTC; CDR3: CASSLRTVYGYTF
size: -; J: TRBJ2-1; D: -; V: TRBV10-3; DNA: TGTGCCAGCATGGAGTGGGGGGCGGGCAATGAGCAGTTCTTC; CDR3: CASMEWGAGNEQFF
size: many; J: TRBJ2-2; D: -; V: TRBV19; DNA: TGTGCCAGTACTGATTTCCGGGCCCTCACCGGGGAGCTGTTTTTT; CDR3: CASTDFRALTGELFF
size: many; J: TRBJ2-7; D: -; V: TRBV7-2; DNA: TGTGCCAGCAGCTCAGGTTTTCAATACGAGCAGTACTTC; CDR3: CASSSGFQYEQYF
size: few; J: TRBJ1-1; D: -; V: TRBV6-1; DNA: TGTGCCAGCCGTGTCGGGTCGAACACTGAAGCTTTCTTT; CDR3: CASRVGSNTEAFF
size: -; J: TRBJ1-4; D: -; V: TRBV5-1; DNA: TGCGCCAGCAGCTTAACCACAGCAGGGAGTTTCGGTGAAAAACTGTTTTTT; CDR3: CASSLTTAGSFGEKLFF
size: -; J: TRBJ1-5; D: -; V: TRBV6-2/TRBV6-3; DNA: TGTGCCAGCAGTTACCCACAGGGATTAGGCAATCAGCCCCAGCATTTT; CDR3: CASSYPQGLGNQPQHF
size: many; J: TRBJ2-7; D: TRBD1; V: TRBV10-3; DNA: TGTGCCATCAGTGTCCCGGGACAGGGCGACGAGCAGTACTTC; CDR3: CAISVPGQGDEQYF
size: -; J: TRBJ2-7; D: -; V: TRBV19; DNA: TGTGCCACCGACGGCGCCTACGAGCAGTACTTC; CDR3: CATDGAYEQYF
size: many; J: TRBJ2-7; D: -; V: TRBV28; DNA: TGTGCCAGCAGTTCACGGGGCCGGAGGTACGAGCAGTACTTC; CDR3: CASSSRGRRYEQYF
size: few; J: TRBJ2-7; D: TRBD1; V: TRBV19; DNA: TGTGCCACCGCCCCGGGACAGCAGCGGGAGCAGTACTTC; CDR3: CATAPGQQREQYF
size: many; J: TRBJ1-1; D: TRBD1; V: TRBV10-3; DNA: TGTGCCATCAGCGATACAGGGGTGACTGAAGCTTTCTTT; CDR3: CAISDTGVTEAFF
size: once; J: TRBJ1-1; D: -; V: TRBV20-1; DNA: TGCAGTGCTAGTAAAGGCCAGGGGATGAACACTGAAGCTTTCTTT; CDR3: CSASKGQGMNTEAFF
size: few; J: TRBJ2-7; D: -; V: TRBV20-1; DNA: TGCAGTGCTAGAAGGGGTCCCTTGGCGGGGGAGCAGTACTTC; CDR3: CSARRGPLAGEQYF
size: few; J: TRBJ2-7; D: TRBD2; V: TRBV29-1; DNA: TGCAGCGCCCGGGGGGGGTGGAGTGCCTCCTACGAGCAGTACTTC; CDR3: CSARGGWSASYEQYF
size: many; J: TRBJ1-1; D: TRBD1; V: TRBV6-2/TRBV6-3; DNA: TGTGCCAGCAGTTACTCGACAGGGAGGAACACTGAAGCTTTCTTT; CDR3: CASSYSTGRNTEAFF
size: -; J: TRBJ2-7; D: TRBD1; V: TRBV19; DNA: TGTGCCAGTAGTACCCGGGACAGGGGACCCGAGCAGTACTTC; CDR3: CASSTRDRGPEQYF
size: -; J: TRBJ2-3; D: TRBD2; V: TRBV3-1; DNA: TGTGCCAGCAGCTCCCCGACTAGCGGTACAGATACGCAGTATTTT; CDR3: CASSSPTSGTDTQYF
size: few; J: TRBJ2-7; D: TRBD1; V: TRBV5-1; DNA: TGCGCCAGCACAGGGGACAGTATTTACGAGCAGTACTTC; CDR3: CASTGDSIYEQYF
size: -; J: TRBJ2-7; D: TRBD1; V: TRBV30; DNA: TGTGCCGGACTCCGGACAGGGGCACTCGAGCAGTACTTC; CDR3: CAGLRTGALEQYF
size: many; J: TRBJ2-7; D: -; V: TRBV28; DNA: TGTGCCAGCAGTTTAGGGGCAGGGAGCGCGTACGAGCAGTACTTC; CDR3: CASSLGAGSAYEQYF
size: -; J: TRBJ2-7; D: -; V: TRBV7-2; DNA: TGTGCCAGCAGCGGAAGGCATCTGGGTAGCAGATACGAGCAGTACTTC; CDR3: CASSGRHLGSRYEQYF
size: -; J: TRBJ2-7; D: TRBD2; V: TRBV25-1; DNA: TGTGCCAGCAGTGATCCAACCCGGGAGGCCTACGAGCAGTACTTC; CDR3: CASSDPTREAYEQYF
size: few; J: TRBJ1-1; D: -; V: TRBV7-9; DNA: TGTGCCAGCAGCTTAGTCTGGGCCGGGGTAGGAGCTTTCTTT; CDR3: CASSLVWAGVGAFF
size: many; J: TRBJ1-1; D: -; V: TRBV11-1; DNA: TGTGCCAGCAGCTTAAGAGGTGGCACTGAAGCTTTCTTT; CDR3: CASSLRGGTEAFF
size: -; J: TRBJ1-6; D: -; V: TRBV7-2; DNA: TGTGCCAGCAGCCCCCTCGGGCAGCCGGGATCACCCCTCCACTTT; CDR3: CASSPLGQPGSPLHF
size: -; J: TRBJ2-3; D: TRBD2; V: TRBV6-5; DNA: TGTGCCAGCAGTTACGGCGGGAGCGGCACAGATACGCAGTATTTT; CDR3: CASSYGGSGTDTQYF
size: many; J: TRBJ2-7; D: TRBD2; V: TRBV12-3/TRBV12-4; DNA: TGTGCCAGCAGTCCTCTAGCGGGAGGGCCCGTTAACTACGAGCAGTACTTC; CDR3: CASSPLAGGPVNYEQYF